This TCR beta chain was observed in a study of glioma-infiltrating T cells after dendritic cell vaccination. Here immunoSEQ multiplex PCR was the method, and the copy in TCRdb shows in-frame clones only, minus some. Among over 90,000 clones listed, roughly 76% were seen once. V was clipped by 3 bases and J by 3 bases; unmatched bases: 2. Germline lookup yields CDR1 SGHRS and CDR2 YFSETQ. The CDR3 sequence is 14 residues long. V gene TRBV5-1 combines with J gene TRBJ2-2; 7 bases are a match to TRBD2. The sequencing here drew on blood, taken before dendritic cell vaccination. The receptor comes from a human donor with glioblastoma. CDR3 residues: CASSWGGDTGELFF. DNA of the CDR3: TGCGCCAGCAGCTGGGGGGGAGACACCGGGGAGCTGTTTTTT.